A few counts support the clone carrying this T cell receptor (beta chain). Antigen: not known. Losses at the gene ends were 5 bases for V and 2 bases for J; bases not matched to a gene: 2. Germline CDR1 is SGHRS and CDR2 is YFSETQ. This CDR3 contains 14 residues. These data are taken from a study of T cell responses to AZD1222 COVID-19 vaccine. General observations from the study: Two AZD1222 administrations were followed by greater Spike-specific TCR breadth and depth.

Sequenced by immunoSEQ multiplex PCR; TCRdb stores in-frame clones only, minus some. The sample has about 170,000 clones, approximately 90% seen once. The input for sequencing was peripheral blood, taken 28 days after the second AZD1222 dose. The receptor's source is an adult who received the AZD1222 COVID-19 vaccine. The rearrangement links TRBV5-1 to TRBJ2-2; TRBD1 agrees at 8 bases. CDR3 residues: CASRQGVNTGELFF. DNA for the CDR3: TGCGCCAGCAGACAGGGGGTCAACACCGGGGAGCTGTTTTTT.